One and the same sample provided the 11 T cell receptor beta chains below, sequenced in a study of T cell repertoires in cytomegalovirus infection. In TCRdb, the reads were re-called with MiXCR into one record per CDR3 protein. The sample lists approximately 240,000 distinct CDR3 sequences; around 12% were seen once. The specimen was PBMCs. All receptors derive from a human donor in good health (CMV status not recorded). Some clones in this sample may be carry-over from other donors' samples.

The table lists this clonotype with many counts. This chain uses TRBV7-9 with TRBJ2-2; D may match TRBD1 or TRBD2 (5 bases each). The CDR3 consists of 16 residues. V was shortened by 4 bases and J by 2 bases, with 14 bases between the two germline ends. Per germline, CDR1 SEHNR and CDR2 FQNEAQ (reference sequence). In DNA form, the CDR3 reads TGTGCCAGCAGCTCCTACGGGACCCCTAACACCGGGGAGCTGTTTTTT. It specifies CASSSYGTPNTGELFF.

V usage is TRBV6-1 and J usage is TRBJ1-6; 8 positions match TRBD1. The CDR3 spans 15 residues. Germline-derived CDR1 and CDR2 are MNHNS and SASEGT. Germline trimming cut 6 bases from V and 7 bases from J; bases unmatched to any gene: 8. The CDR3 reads CASSQIQGANSPLHF. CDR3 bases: TGTGCCAGCAGCCAAATTCAGGGGGCCAATTCACCCCTCCACTTT.

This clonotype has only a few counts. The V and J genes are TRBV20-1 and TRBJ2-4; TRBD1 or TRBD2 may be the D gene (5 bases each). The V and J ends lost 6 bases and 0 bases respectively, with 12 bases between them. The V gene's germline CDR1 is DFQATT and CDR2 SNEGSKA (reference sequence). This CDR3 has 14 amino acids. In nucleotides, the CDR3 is TGCAGTGCGAGGGACCCCCAAGCCAAAAACATTCAGTACTTC. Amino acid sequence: CSARDPQAKNIQYF.

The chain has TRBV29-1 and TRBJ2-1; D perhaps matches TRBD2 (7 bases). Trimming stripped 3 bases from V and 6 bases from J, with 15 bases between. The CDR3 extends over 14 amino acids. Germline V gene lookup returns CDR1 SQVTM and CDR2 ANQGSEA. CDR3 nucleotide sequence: TGCAGCGTTGACGTTGGGGGGGCGTTCAATGAGCAGTTCTTC. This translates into CSVDVGGAFNEQFF.

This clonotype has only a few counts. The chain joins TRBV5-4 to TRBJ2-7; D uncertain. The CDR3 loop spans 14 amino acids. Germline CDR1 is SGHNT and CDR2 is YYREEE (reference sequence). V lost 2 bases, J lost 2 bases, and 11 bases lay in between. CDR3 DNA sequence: TGTGCCAGCAGCTTCGAAGGACGACCCTACGAGCAGTACTTC. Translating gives CASSFEGRPYEQYF.

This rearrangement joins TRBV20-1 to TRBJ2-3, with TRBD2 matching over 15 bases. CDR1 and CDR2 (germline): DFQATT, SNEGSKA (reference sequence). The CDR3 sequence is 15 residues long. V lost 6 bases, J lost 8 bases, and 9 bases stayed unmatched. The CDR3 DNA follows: TGCAGTGCCTCGAGGACTAGCGGGGGGGGGGGTACGCAGTATTTT. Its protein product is CSASRTSGGGGTQYF.

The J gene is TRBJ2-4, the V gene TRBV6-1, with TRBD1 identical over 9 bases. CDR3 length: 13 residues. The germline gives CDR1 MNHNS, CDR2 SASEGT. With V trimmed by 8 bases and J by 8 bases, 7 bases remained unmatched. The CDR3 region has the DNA TGTGCCAGCTTTAACAGGGGGCTTGACATTCAGTACTTC. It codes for CASFNRGLDIQYF.

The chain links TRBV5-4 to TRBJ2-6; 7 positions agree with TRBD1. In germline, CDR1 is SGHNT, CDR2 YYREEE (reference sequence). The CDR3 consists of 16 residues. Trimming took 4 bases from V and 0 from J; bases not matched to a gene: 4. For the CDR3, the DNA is TGTGCCAGCAGCCGGGACAGCAACTCTGGGGCCAACGTCCTGACTTTC. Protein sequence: CASSRDSNSGANVLTF.

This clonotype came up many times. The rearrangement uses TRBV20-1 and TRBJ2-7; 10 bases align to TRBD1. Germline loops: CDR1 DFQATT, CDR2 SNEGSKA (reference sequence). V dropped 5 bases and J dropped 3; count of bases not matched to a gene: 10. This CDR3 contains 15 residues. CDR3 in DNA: TGCAGTGCTCCTCCGGGACAGGGGAGGTTCTACGAGCAGTACTTC. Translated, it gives CSAPPGQGRFYEQYF.

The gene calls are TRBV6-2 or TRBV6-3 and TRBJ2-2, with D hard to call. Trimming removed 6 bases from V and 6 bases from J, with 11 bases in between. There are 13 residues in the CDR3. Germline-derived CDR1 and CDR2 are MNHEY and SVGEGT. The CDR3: CASSRLDPGELFF. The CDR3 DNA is TGTGCCAGCAGCCGGCTAGACCCCGGGGAGCTGTTTTTT.

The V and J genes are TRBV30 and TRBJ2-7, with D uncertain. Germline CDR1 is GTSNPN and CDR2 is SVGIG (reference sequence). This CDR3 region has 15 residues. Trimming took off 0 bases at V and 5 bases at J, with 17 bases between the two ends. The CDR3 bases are TGTGCCTGGAGTGTAGATAACAGACCCCTGAACGAGCAGTACTTC. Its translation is CAWSVDNRPLNEQYF.